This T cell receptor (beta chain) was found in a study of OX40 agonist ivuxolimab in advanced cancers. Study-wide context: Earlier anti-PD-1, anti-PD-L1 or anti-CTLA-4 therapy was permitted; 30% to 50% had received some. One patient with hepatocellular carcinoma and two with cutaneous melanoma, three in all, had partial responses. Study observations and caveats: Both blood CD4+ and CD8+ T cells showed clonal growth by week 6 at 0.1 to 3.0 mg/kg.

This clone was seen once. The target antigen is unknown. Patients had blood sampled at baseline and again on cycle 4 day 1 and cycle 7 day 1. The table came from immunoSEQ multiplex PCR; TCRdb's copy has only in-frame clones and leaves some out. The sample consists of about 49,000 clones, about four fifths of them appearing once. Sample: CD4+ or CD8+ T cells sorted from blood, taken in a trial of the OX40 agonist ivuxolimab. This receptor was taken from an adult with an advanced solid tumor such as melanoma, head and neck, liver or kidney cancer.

The CDR3 nucleotides read TGTGCCAGCAGTGATGGACAGGCGATTGAAGGCTACACCTTC. Its protein is CASSDGQAIEGYTF. V usage is TRBV2 and J usage is TRBJ1-2, with TRBD1 identical over 7 bases. Germline CDR1 SNHLY, CDR2 FYNNEI. The CDR3 covers 14 residues. V gave up 3 bases and J gave up 8 bases; unmatched junction bases: 9.